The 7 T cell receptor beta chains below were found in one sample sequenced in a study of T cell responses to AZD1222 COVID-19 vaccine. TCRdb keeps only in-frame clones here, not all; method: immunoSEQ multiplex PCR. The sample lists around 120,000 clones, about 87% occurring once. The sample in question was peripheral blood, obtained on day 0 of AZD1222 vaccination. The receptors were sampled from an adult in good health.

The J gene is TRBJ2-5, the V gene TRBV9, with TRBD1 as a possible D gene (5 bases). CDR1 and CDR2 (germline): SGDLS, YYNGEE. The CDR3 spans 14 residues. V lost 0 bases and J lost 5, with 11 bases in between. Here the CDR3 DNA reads TGTGCCAGCAGCGTAGGTGGGGCCGCGGAGACCCAGTACTTC. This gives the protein CASSVGGAAETQYF.

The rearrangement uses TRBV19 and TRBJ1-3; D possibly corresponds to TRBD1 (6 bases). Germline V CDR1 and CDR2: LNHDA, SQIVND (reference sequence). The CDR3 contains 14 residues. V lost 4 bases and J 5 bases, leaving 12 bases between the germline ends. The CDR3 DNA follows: TGTGCCAGTAGTAAACAGGGTTCAAGAAACACCATATATTTT. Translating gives CASSKQGSRNTIYF.

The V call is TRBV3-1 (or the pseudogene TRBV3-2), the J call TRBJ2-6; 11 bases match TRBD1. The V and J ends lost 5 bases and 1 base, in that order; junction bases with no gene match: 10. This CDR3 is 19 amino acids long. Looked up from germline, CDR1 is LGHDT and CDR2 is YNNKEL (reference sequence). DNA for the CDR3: TGTGCCAGCAGCTTAGACCGGGACAGGGGGATTTCTGGGGCCAACGTCCTGACTTTC. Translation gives CASSLDRDRGISGANVLTF.

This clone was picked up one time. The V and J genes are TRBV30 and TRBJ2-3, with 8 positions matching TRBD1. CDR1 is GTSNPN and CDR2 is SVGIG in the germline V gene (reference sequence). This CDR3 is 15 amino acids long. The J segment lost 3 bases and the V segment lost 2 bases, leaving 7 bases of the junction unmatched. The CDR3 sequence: CAWSRMTGVTDTQYF. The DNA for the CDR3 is TGTGCCTGGAGTCGAATGACAGGGGTTACAGATACGCAGTATTTT.

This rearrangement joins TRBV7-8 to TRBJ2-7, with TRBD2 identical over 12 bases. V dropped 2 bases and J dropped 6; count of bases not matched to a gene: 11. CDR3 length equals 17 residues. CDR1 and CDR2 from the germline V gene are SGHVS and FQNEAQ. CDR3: CASSLSSKTSGGREQYF. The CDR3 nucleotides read TGTGCCAGCAGCTTAAGTAGCAAGACTAGCGGGGGACGCGAGCAGTACTTC.

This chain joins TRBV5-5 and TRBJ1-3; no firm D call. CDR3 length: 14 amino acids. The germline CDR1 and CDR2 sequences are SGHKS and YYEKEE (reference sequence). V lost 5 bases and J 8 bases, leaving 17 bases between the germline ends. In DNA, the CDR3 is TGTGCCAGCAGTCTTGAGGGCTCATTGCACACCATATATTTT. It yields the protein CASSLEGSLHTIYF.

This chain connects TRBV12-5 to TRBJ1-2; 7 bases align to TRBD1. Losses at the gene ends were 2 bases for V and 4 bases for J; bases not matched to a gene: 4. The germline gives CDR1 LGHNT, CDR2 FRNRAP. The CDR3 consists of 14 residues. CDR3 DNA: TGTGCTAGTGGTTTGTGGACAGGTTCCTATGGCTACACCTTC. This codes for CASGLWTGSYGYTF.